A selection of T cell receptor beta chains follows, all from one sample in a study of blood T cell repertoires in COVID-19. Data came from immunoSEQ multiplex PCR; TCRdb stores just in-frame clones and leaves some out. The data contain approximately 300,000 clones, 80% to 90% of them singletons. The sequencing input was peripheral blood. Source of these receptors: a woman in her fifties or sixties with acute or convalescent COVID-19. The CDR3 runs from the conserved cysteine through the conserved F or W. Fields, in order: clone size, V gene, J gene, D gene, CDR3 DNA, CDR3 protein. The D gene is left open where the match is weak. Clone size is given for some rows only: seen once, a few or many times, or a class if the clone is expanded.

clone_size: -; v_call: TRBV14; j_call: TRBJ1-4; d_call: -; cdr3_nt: TGTGCCAGCAGCCAAGGCGGCAGGGGACCCGAAAAACTGTTTTTT; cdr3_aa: CASSQGGRGPEKLFF
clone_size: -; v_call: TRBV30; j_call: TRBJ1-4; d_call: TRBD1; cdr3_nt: TGTGCCTGGAGTGCCCCCAGGGGGCGAGAAAAACTGTTTTTT; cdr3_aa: CAWSAPRGREKLFF
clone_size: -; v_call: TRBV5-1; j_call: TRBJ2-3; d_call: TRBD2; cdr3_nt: TGCGCCAGCAGCTTGCGTACTAGCGGTACAGATACGCAGTATTTT; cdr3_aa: CASSLRTSGTDTQYF
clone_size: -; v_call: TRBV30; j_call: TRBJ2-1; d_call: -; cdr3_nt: TGTGCCTGGACCGAGCGGGCTGGGTACAATGAGCAGTTCTTC; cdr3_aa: CAWTERAGYNEQFF
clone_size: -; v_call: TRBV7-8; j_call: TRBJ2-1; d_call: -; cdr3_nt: TGTGCCAGCGCCACAAAACGGGGTTTCCCCTACAATGAGCAGTTCTTC; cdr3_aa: CASATKRGFPYNEQFF
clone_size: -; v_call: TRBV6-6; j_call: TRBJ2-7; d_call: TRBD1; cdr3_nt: TGTGCCAGCAACAGGGGGAACTCCTACGAGCAGTACTTC; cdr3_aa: CASNRGNSYEQYF
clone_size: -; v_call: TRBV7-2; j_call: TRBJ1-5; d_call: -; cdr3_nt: TGTGCCAGCAGCTTAGCCAGGGTAATAGGTCAGCCCCAGCATTTT; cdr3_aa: CASSLARVIGQPQHF
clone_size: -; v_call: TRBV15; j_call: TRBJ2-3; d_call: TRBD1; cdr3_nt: TGTGCCACCAGCAGTTTTCCGACAGGGCCCACGAATACGCAGTATTTT; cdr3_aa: CATSSFPTGPTNTQYF
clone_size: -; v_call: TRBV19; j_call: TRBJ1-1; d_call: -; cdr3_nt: TGTGCCAGTAGGCACAGTGGGACTGAAGCTTTCTTT; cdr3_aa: CASRHSGTEAFF
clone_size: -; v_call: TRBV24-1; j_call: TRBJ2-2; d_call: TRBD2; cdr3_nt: TGTGCCACCAGTGACCCGTTGACTAGCGGGGGGGCGAGCACCGGGGAGCTGTTTTTT; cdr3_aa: CATSDPLTSGGASTGELFF
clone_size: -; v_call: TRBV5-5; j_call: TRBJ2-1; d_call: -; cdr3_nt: TGTGCCAGCAGCGCCCGGACAGCCACCTACAATGAGCAGTTCTTC; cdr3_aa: CASSARTATYNEQFF
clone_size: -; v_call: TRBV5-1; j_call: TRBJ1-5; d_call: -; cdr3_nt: TGCGCCAGCAGCTTGAGCGGGACCCTCAATCAGCCCCAGCATTTT; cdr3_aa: CASSLSGTLNQPQHF
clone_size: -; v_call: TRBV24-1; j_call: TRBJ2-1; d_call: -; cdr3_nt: TGTGCCGCGAGCGGGGACAACAATGAGCAGTTCTTC; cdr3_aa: CAASGDNNEQFF
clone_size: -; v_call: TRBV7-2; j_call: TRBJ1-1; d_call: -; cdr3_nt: TGTGCCAGCAGCTTACAGGGGTTGAACACTGAAGCTTTCTTT; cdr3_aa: CASSLQGLNTEAFF
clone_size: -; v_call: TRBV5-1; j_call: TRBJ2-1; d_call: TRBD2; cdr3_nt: TGCGCCAGCAGCTTGGCCAGAGGACGGGGGGATCACAATGAGCAGTTCTTC; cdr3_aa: CASSLARGRGDHNEQFF
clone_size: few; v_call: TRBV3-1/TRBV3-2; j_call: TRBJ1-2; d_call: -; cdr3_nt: TGTGCCAGCAGCCCCAACCTAGACCCCGTCCATGGCTACACCTTC; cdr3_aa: CASSPNLDPVHGYTF
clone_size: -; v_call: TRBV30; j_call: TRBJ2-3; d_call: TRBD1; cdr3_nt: TGTGCCTGGAGTCAGGACAGGGCTTCTTATACGCAGTATTTT; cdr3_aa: CAWSQDRASYTQYF
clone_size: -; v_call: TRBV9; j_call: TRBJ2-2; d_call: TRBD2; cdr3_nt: TGTGCCAGCAGCGTAGTTGCGGGAGGGCCCGGCGGGGAGCTGTTTTTT; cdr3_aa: CASSVVAGGPGGELFF
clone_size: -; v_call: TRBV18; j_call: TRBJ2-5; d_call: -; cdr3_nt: TGTGCCAGCTCACCTTATTCGGCGGGCCAAGAGACCCAGTACTTC; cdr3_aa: CASSPYSAGQETQYF
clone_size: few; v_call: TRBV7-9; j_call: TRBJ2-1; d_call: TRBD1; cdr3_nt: TGTGCCAGCAGCGCCGGGACAGGGAACGATGAGCAGTTCTTC; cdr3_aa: CASSAGTGNDEQFF
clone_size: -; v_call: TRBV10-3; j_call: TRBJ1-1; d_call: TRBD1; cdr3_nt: TGTGCCATCAGGACAGGGCCGGACACTGAAGCTTTCTTT; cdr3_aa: CAIRTGPDTEAFF
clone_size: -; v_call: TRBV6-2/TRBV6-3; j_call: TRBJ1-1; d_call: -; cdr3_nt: TGTGCCAGCAGTTGGGAGGGGTTGAACACTGAAGCTTTCTTT; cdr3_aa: CASSWEGLNTEAFF
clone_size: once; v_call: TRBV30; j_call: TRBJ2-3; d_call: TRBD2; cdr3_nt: TGTGCCTGGAGGAGCGGGAGGGCGGCAGATACGCAGTATTTT; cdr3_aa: CAWRSGRAADTQYF
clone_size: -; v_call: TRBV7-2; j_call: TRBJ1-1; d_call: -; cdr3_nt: TGTGCCAGCAGTACCTACGACAGGACCATGAACACTGAAGCTTTCTTT; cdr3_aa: CASSTYDRTMNTEAFF
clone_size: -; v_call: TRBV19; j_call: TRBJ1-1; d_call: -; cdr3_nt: TGTGCCAGTATCGCCAACGCGGCGGGGAACAGTGAAGCTTTCTTT; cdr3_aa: CASIANAAGNSEAFF
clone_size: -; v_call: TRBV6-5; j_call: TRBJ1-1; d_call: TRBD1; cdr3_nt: TGTGCCAGCAGGCGACAGGGGCTGAACACTGAAGCTTTCTTT; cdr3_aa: CASRRQGLNTEAFF
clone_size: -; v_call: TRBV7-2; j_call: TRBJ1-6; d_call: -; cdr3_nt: TGTGCCAGCAGCTTAGGGGCTGGGGCCGGGAGCTCACCCCTCCACTTT; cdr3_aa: CASSLGAGAGSSPLHF
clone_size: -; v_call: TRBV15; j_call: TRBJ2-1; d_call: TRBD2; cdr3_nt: TGTGCCACCAGCAGAGATTTCTCTAGCGGGGACAATGAGCAGTTCTTC; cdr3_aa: CATSRDFSSGDNEQFF
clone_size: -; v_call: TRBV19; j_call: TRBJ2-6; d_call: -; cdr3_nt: TGTGCCAGTAGTAGTACAGGGTCTGGGGCCAACGTCCTGACTTTC; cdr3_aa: CASSSTGSGANVLTF
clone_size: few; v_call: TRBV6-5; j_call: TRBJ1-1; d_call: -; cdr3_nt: TGTGCCAGCAGTTACAGATCCCAGGGGCGGAACACTGAAGCTTTCTTT; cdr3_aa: CASSYRSQGRNTEAFF
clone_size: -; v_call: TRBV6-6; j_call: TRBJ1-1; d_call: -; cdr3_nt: TGTGCCAGCAGTTACTCGAGTAGCACTGAAGCTTTCTTT; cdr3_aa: CASSYSSSTEAFF
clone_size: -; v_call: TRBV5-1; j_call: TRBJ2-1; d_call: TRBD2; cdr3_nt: TGCGCCAGCAGCTTGGTAGCGGGGGGGAATGAGCAGTTCTTC; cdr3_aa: CASSLVAGGNEQFF
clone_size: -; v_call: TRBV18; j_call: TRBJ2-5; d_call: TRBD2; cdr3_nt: TGTGCCAGCTCACCGGGACTACAAGAGACCCAGTACTTC; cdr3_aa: CASSPGLQETQYF
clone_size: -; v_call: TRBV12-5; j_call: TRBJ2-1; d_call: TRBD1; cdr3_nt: TGTGCTAGTGGTTACTCCGGGACAGGGTACTCCTACAATGAGCAGTTCTTC; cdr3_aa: CASGYSGTGYSYNEQFF
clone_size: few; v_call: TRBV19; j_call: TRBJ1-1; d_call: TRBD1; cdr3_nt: TGTGCCAGTAGTTCACGACAGGGGGTGGAAGCTTTCTTT; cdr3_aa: CASSSRQGVEAFF
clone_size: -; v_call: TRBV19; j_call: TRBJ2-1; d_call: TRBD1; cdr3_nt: TGTGCCAGCCTTTCTGGACAGGGAAACTACAATGAGCAGTTCTTC; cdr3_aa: CASLSGQGNYNEQFF
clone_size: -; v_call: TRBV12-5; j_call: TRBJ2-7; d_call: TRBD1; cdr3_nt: TGTGCTAGCAACAGGGGGCCGACCTACGAGCAGTACTTC; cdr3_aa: CASNRGPTYEQYF
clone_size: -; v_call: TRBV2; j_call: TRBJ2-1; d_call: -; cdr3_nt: TGTGCCAGCACGCTAGCCTCCTACAATGAGCAGTTCTTC; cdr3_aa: CASTLASYNEQFF
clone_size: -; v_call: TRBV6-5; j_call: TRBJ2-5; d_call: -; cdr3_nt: TGTGCCAGCAGAAGGACGGGGGAGACCCAGTACTTC; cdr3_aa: CASRRTGETQYF
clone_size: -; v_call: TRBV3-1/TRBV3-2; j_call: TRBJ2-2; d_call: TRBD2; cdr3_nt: TGTGCCAGCAGCCCGCGAGTACTAGCGGGGGCTGCGGCCGGGGAGCTGTTTTTT; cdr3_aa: CASSPRVLAGAAAGELFF
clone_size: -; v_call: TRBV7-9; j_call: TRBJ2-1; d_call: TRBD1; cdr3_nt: TGTGCCAGCAGGGGGAAAGGATCCGGGACAGGGGGCTACAATGAGCAGTTCTTC; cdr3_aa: CASRGKGSGTGGYNEQFF
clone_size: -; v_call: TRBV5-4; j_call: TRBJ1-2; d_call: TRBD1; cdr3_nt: TGTGCCAGCAGCTTTTCAGGGGGCAGTGGCTACACCTTC; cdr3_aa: CASSFSGGSGYTF
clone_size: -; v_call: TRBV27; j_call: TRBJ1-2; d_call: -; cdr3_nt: TGTGCCAGCAGTTTCTCGATTGGGAGAGGGCCTAACTATGGCTACACCTTC; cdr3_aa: CASSFSIGRGPNYGYTF
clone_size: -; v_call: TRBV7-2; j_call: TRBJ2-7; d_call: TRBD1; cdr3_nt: TGTGCCAGCAGAAGAGAAAGGGGGCTTCCTCCCTACGAGCAGTACTTC; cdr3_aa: CASRRERGLPPYEQYF
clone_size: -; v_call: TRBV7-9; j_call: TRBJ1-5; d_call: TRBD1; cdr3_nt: TGTGCCAGCAGCCGGACAGGGCCCGGCCTTCAGCCCCAGCATTTT; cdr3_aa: CASSRTGPGLQPQHF